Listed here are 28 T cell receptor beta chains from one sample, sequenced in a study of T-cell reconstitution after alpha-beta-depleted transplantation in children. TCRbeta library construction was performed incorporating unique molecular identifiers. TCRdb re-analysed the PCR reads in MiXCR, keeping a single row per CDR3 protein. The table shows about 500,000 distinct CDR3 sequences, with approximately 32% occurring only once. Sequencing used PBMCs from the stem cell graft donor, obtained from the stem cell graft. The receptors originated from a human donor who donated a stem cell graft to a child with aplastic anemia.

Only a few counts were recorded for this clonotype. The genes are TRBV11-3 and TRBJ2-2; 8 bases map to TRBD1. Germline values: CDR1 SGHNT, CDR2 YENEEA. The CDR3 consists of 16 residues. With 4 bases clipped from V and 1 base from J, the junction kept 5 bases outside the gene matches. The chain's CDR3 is CASSSLQGVNTGELFF. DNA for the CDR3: TGTGCCAGCAGCTCACTACAGGGGGTGAACACCGGGGAGCTGTTTTTT.

CDR3 nucleotides: TGTGCCAGCAGTCGTCGGACTAGCGGGAGGGAGCCAGATACGCAGTATTTT. As protein: CASSRRTSGREPDTQYF. J is TRBJ2-3 and V is TRBV6-1; 15 bases fit TRBD2. Trimming removed 5 bases from V and 4 bases from J; junction bases left unmatched: 7. The CDR3 extends over 17 amino acids. Looked up from germline, CDR1 is MNHNS and CDR2 is SASEGT.

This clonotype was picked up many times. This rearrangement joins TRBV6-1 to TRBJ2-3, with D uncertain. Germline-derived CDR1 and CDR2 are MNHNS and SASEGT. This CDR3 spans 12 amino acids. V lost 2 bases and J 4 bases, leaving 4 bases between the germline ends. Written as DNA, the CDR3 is TGTGCCAGCAGTGAATGGTCAGATACGCAGTATTTT. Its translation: CASSEWSDTQYF.

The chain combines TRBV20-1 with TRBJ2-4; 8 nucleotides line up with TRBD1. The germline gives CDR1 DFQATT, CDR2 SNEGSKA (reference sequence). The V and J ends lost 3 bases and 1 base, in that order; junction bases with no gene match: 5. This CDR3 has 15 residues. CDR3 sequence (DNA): TGCAGTGCTAGCAGGGGGCGTCGGGCCAAAAACATTCAGTACTTC. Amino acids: CSASRGRRAKNIQYF.

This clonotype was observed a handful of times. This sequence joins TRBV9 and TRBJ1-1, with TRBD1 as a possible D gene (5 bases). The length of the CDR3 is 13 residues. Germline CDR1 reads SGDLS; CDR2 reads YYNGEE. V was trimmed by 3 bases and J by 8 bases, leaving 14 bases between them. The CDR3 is CASSDTGVSEAFF. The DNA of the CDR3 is TGTGCCAGCAGCGATACAGGTGTGTCCGAAGCTTTCTTT.

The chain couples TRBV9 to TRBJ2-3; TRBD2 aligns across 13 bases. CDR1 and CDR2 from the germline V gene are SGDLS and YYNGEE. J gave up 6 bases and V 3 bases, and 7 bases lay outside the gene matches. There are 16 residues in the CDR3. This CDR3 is CASSGEGLAGWDTQYF. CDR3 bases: TGTGCCAGCAGCGGTGAGGGACTAGCGGGATGGGATACGCAGTATTTT.

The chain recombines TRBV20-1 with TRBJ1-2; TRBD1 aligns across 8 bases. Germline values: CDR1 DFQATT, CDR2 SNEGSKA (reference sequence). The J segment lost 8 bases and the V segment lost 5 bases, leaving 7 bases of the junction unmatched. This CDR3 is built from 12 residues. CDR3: CSAHRTGLGYTF. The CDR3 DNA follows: TGCAGTGCTCATAGGACAGGGTTGGGCTACACCTTC.

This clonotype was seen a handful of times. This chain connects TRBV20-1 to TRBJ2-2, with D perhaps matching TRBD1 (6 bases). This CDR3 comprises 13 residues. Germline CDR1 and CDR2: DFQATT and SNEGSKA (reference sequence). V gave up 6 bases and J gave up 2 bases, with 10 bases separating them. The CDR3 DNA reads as TGCAGTGCCCCGGGACAAAACACCGGGGAGCTGTTTTTT. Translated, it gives CSAPGQNTGELFF.

The DNA of the CDR3 is TGCAGCGTTGAAGACAGCCATGGCTACACCTTC. Residues: CSVEDSHGYTF. The V call is TRBV29-1, the J call TRBJ1-2, with D hard to call. Trimming took off 0 bases at V and 6 bases at J, with 5 bases between the two ends. The CDR3 is made up of 11 amino acids. Per germline, CDR1 SQVTM and CDR2 ANQGSEA. Together with reference TRBV29-1 and TRBJ1-2, the CDR3 gives the full variable domain: SAVISQKPSRDICQRGTSLTIQCQVDSQVTMMFWYRQQPGQSLTLIATANQGSEATYESGFVIDKFPISRPNLTFSTLTVSNMSPEDSSIYLCSVEDSHGYTFGSGTRLTVV.

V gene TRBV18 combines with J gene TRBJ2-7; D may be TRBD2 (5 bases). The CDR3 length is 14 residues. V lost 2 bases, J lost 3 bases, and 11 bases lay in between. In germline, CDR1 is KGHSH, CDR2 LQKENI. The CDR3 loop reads CASSPTSQIYEQYV. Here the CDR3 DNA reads TGTGCCAGCTCACCAACTAGTCAAATCTACGAGCAGTACGTC.

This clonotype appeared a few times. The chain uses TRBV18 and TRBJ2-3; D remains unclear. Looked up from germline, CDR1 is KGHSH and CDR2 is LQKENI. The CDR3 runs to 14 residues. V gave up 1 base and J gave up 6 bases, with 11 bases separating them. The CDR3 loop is CASSPRPESDTQYF. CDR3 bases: TGTGCCAGCTCACCACGACCCGAGTCGGATACGCAGTATTTT.

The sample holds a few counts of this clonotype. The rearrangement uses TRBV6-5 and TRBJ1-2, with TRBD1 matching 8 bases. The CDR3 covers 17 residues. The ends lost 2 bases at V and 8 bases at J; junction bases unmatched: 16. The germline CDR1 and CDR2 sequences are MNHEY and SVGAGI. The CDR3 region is CASSYGAGGQRLGGYTF. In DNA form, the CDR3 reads TGTGCCAGCAGTTACGGGGCAGGGGGCCAGAGGCTTGGCGGCTACACCTTC.

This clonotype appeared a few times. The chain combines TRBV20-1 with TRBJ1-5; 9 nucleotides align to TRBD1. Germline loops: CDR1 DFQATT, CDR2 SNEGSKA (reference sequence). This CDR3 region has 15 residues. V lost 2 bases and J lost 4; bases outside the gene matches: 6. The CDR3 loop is CSARPGQGLNQPQHF. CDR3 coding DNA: TGCAGTGCTAGACCGGGACAGGGTTTGAATCAGCCCCAGCATTTT.

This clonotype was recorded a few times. The CDR3 is CASRREASYNSPLHF. The CDR3 bases are TGTGCCAGCAGAAGGGAGGCCTCCTATAATTCACCCCTCCACTTT. The chain employs TRBV12-3 or TRBV12-4 and TRBJ1-6; no reliable D call. This CDR3 has 15 residues. Trimming pared 6 bases from V and 0 bases from J, leaving 9 bases between.

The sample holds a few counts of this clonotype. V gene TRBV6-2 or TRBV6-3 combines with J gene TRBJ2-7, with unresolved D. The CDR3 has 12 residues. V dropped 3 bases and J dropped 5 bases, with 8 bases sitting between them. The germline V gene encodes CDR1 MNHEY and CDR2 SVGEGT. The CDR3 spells CASSYSQNEQYF. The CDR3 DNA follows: TGTGCCAGCAGTTATAGTCAGAACGAGCAGTACTTC.

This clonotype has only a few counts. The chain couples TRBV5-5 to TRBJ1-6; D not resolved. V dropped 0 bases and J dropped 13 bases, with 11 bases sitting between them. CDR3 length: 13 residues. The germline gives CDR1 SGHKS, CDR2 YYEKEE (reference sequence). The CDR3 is CASSLVGGSPLHF. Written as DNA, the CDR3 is TGTGCCAGCAGCTTGGTGGGAGGTTCCCCCCTCCACTTT. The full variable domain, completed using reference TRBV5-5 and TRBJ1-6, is DAGVTQSPTHLIKTRGQQVTLRCSPISGHKSVSWYQQVLGQGPQFIFQYYEKEERGRGNFPDRFSARQFPNYSSELNVNALLLGDSALYLCASSLVGGSPLHFGNGTRLTVT.

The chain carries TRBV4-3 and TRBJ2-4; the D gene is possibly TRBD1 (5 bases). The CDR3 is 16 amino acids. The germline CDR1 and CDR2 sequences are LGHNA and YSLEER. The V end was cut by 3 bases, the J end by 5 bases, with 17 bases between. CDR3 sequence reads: CASSHNPAGIENIQYF. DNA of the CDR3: TGCGCCAGCAGCCACAACCCGGCAGGGATCGAAAACATTCAGTACTTC.

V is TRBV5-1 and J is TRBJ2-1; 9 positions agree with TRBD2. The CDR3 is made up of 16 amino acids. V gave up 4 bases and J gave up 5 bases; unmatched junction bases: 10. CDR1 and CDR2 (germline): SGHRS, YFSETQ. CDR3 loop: CASSLPVGLANNEQFF. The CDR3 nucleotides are TGCGCCAGCAGCCTCCCCGTGGGACTAGCAAACAATGAGCAGTTCTTC.

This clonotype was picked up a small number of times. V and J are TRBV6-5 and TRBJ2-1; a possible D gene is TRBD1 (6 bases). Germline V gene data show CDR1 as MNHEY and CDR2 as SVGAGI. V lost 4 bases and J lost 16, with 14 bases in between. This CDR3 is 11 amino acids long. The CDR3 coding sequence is TGTGCCAGCAGTTCAAACAGGGCTCGCTTCTTC. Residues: CASSSNRARFF.

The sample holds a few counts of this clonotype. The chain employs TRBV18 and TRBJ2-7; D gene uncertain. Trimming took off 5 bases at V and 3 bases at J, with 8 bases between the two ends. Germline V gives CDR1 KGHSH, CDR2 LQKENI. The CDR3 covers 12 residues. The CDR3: CASSDVGYEQYV. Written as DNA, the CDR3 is TGTGCCAGCTCAGACGTGGGCTACGAGCAGTACGTC.

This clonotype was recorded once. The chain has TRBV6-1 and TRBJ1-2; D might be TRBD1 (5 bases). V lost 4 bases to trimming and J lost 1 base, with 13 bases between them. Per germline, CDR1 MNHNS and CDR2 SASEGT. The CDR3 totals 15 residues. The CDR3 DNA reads TGTGCCAGCAGTGCGACAGAAGATTTTAACTATGGCTACACCTTC. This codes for CASSATEDFNYGYTF.

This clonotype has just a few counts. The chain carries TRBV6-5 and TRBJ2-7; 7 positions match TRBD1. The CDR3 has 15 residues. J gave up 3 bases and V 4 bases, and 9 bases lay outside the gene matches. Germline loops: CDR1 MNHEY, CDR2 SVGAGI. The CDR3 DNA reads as TGTGCCAGCAGTTTCCTACAGGGGAAGGGCTACGAGCAGTACTTC. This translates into CASSFLQGKGYEQYF.

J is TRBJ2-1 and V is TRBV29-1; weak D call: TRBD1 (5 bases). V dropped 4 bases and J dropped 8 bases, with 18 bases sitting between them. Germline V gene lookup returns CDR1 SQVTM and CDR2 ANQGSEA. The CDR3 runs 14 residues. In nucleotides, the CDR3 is TGCAGCGTTGTTAGGGGCCGGGCCTGGTATGAGCAGTTCTTC. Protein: CSVVRGRAWYEQFF.

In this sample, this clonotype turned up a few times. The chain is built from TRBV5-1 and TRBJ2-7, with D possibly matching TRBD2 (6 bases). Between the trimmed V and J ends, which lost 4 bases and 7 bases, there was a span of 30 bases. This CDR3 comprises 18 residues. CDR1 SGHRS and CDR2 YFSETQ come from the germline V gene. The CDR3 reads CASSPFGTGDPGGIEQYF. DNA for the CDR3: TGCGCCAGCAGCCCTTTCGGGACGGGGGACCCGGGCGGAATAGAGCAGTACTTC.

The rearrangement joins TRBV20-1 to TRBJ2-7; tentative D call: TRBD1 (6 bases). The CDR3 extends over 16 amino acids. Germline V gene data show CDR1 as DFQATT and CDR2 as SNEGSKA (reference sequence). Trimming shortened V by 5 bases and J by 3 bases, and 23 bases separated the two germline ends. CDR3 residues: CSAPPLARGFGYEQYF. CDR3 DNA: TGCAGTGCTCCTCCTTTGGCCAGGGGATTTGGCTACGAGCAGTACTTC.

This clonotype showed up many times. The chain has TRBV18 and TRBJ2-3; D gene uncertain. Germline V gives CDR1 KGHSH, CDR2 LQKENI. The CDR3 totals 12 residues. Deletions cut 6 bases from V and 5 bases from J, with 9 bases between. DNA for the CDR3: TGTGCCAGCTCCCCCGTTAGAGATACGCAGTATTTT. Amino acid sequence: CASSPVRDTQYF.

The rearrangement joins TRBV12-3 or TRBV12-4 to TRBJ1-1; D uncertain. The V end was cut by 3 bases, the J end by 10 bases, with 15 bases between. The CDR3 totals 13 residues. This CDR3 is CASSFRSESAAFF. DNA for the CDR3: TGTGCCAGCAGTTTTCGGTCGGAATCTGCAGCTTTCTTT.

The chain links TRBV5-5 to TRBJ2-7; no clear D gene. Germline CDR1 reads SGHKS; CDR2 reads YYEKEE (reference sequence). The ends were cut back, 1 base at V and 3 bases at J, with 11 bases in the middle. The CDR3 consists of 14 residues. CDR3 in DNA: TGTGCCAGCAGCTTGAACCCGGAACTCTACGAGCAGTACGTC. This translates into CASSLNPELYEQYV.